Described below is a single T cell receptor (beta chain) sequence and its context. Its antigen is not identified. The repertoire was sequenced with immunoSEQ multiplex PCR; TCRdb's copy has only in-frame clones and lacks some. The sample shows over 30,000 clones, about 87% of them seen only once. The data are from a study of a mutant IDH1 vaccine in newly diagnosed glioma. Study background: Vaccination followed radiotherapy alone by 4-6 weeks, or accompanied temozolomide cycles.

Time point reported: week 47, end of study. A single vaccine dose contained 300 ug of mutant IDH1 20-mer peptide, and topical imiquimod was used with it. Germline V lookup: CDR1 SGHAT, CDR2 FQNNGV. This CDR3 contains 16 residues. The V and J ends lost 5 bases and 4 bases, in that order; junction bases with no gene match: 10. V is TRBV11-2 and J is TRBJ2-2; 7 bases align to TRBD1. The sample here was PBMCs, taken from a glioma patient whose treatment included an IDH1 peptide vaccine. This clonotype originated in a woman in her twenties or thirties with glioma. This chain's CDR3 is CASSRTLDRVTGELFF. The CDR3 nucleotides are TGTGCCAGCAGCCGAACTCTTGACAGGGTCACCGGGGAGCTGTTTTTT.